This T cell receptor (beta chain) emerged from a study of OX40 agonist ivuxolimab in advanced cancers. Study-level information: Ivuxolimab, an antibody acting as an agonist of OX40 (CD134), was used to treat patients. Ivuxolimab was delivered to patients intravenously every 2 weeks at doses spanning 0.01 to 10 mg/kg. Partial responses were achieved by three patients, one with hepatocellular carcinoma and two with cutaneous melanoma.

V was shortened by 3 bases and J by 1 base, with 13 bases between the two germline ends. This CDR3 has 15 amino acids. CDR1 SGHRS and CDR2 YFSETQ come from the germline V gene. Profiling relied on immunoSEQ multiplex PCR, and the TCRdb table lists in-frame clones only, not all of them. The sample consists of roughly 75,000 clones, about nine tenths of them appearing once. The TCR sequence derives from an adult with an advanced solid tumor such as melanoma, head and neck, liver or kidney cancer. Sequences were derived from CD4+ or CD8+ T cells sorted from blood, sampled in a trial of the OX40 agonist ivuxolimab. V and J are TRBV5-1 and TRBJ1-1; weak D call: TRBD1 (5 bases). The CDR3 nucleotides read TGCGCCAGCAGCTCACCGGGACGGAGGAACACTGAAGCTTTCTTT. Its protein is CASSSPGRRNTEAFF.